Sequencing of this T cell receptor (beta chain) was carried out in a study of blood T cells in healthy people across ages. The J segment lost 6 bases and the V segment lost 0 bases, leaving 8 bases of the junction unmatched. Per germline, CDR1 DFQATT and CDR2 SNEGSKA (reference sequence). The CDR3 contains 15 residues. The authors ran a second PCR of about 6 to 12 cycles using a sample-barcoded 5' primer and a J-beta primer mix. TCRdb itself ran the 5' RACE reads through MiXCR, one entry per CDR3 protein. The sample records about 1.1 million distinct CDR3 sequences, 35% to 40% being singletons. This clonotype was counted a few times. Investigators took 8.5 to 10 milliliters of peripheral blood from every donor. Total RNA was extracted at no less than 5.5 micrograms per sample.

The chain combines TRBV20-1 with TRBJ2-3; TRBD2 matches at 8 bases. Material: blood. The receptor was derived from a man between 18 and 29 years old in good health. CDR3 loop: CSARDLAGGGDTQYF. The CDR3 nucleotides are TGCAGTGCTAGAGATCTGGCGGGGGGAGGGGATACGCAGTATTTT.